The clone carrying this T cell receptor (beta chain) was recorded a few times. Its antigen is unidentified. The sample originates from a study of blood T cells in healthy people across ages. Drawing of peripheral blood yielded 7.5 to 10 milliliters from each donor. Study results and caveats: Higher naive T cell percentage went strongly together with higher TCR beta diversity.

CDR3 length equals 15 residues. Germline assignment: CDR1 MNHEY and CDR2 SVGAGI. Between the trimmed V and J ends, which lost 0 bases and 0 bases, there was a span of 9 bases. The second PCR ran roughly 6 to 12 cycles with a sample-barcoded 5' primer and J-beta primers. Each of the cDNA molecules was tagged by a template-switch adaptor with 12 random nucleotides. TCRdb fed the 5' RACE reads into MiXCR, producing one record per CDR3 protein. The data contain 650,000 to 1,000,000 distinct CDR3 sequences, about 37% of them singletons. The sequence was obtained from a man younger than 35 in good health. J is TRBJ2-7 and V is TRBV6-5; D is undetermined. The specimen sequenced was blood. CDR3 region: CASSYSSHISYEQYF. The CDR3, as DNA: TGTGCCAGCAGTTACTCTAGCCATATCTCCTACGAGCAGTACTTC.